The rows below give T cell receptor beta chains drawn from one sample of a study of T cell repertoires in aging, cancer and after chemotherapy. TCRdb re-called the multiplex PCR reads through MiXCR, storing one row per CDR3 protein. The sample shows 1,500 to 2,500 distinct CDR3 sequences, 28% of them seen only once. Sequencing input: blood. These receptors originate from a human donor in good health. CDR3s include the opening cysteine and the closing phenylalanine or tryptophan. D genes are given only for firm matches. The size of a clone is reported for some rows only, either as once, few or many, or as a class for expanded clones.

V gene,D gene,clone size,J gene,CDR3 protein,CDR3 DNA
TRBV12-3/TRBV12-4,-,-,TRBJ2-7,CASSAHEVSSYEQYF,TGTGCCAGCAGCGCCCACGAAGTGAGCTCCTACGAGCAGTACTTC
TRBV19,TRBD1,-,TRBJ2-7,CASSRRAGTGGYEQYF,TGTGCCAGTAGTAGAAGGGCCGGGACAGGGGGCTACGAGCAGTACTTC
TRBV7-2,TRBD1,-,TRBJ1-2,CASSIDRGSYTF,TGTGCCAGCAGCATAGACAGGGGCAGCTACACCTTC
TRBV6-5,-,few,TRBJ2-1,CASSSTTRSVFGEQFF,TGTGCCAGCAGTTCCACGACTAGGTCAGTTTTCGGTGAGCAGTTCTTC
TRBV5-5,TRBD1,-,TRBJ2-2,CASSLGQGHGELFF,TGTGCCAGCAGCTTGGGACAGGGCCACGGGGAGCTGTTTTTT
TRBV6-2/TRBV6-3,-,-,TRBJ1-1,CASTTVGGEAFF,TGTGCCAGCACCACCGTCGGGGGTGAAGCTTTCTTT
TRBV6-2/TRBV6-3,-,medium-sized,TRBJ1-2,CASSYGDSSNYGYTF,TGTGCCAGCAGTTACGGTGACAGCTCAAACTATGGCTACACCTTC
TRBV18,-,few,TRBJ1-5,CASSPQPNQPQHF,TGTGCCAGCTCACCACAGCCTAATCAGCCCCAGCATTTT
TRBV10-3,-,-,TRBJ2-1,CAISQRLDEQFF,TGTGCCATCTCCCAGCGCCTGGATGAGCAGTTCTTC
TRBV5-1,-,once,TRBJ2-7,CASSPGDGNSYEQYF,TGCGCCAGCAGCCCGGGGGACGGCAACTCCTACGAGCAGTACTTC
TRBV6-5,-,few,TRBJ1-1,CASLEGSPEAFF,TGTGCCAGCCTTGAGGGCAGCCCTGAAGCTTTCTTT
TRBV5-1,TRBD2,few,TRBJ2-1,CASSHLAGVGNEQFF,TGCGCCAGCAGCCACCTAGCGGGAGTTGGGAATGAGCAGTTCTTC
TRBV27,-,medium-sized,TRBJ1-2,CASSLAGEGGSRYGYTF,TGTGCCAGCAGTTTAGCGGGGGAAGGTGGGTCGAGGTATGGCTACACCTTC
TRBV19,-,medium-sized,TRBJ2-7,CASSILPGAYEQYF,TGTGCCAGTAGTATACTGCCCGGGGCCTACGAGCAGTACTTC
TRBV19,TRBD2,-,TRBJ2-1,CASSINSGRRRGNEQFF,TGTGCCAGTAGTATAAATAGCGGGAGGCGTAGAGGTAATGAGCAGTTCTTC
TRBV6-5,-,large,TRBJ2-3,CASSSRAGLDTQYF,TGTGCCAGCAGTTCGAGGGCAGGGTTAGATACGCAGTATTTT
TRBV18,-,-,TRBJ1-6,CASSPIQGVGSPLHF,TGTGCCAGCTCCCCCATTCAGGGCGTCGGGTCACCCCTCCACTTT
TRBV19,TRBD1,medium-sized,TRBJ2-3,CASSVGQGLSPSTDTQYF,TGTGCCAGTAGTGTAGGACAGGGTCTATCCCCAAGCACAGATACGCAGTATTTT
TRBV6-1,TRBD2,once,TRBJ2-3,CASRIGTSGREGDTQYF,TGTGCCAGCAGAATCGGGACTAGCGGGAGAGAGGGAGATACGCAGTATTTT
TRBV27,TRBD1,medium-sized,TRBJ2-7,CASSQRTGGFAEQYF,TGTGCCAGCAGTCAGCGGACAGGGGGCTTTGCTGAGCAGTACTTC
TRBV19,-,large,TRBJ2-1,CASSITGQGRHEQFF,TGTGCCAGTAGTATTACGGGCCAGGGACGCCATGAGCAGTTCTTC
TRBV6-4,-,-,TRBJ2-7,CASSEGGGYGHEQYF,TGTGCCAGCAGTGAGGGGGGCGGGTACGGGCACGAGCAGTACTTC
TRBV7-6,-,medium-sized,TRBJ2-5,CASSLLETQYF,TGTGCCAGCAGCTTATTAGAGACCCAGTACTTC
TRBV5-6,-,medium-sized,TRBJ1-6,CASSLIHSPLHF,TGTGCCAGCAGCTTGATACATTCACCCCTCCACTTT
TRBV27,TRBD2,medium-sized,TRBJ2-7,CASSLWASGNSYEQYF,TGTGCCAGCAGTTTATGGGCTAGCGGGAATTCCTACGAGCAGTACTTC
TRBV11-2,-,few,TRBJ2-5,CASSKELQTVAKTQYF,TGTGCCAGCAGTAAAGAATTACAGACAGTGGCGAAGACCCAGTACTTC
TRBV6-1,TRBD1,medium-sized,TRBJ1-2,CASSEAWQGVTGYTF,TGTGCCAGCAGTGAAGCGTGGCAGGGGGTGACCGGCTACACCTTC
TRBV27,TRBD1,medium-sized,TRBJ1-5,CASSFDRTGGNQPQHF,TGTGCCAGCAGTTTTGATCGGACAGGGGGCAACCAGCCCCAGCATTTT
TRBV30,-,large,TRBJ2-3,CAWRTAGTDTQYF,TGTGCCTGGAGAACGGCAGGCACAGATACGCAGTATTTT
TRBV20-1,TRBD1,few,TRBJ2-5,CSAEPPGGEWETQYF,TGCAGTGCCGAACCCCCAGGGGGCGAGTGGGAGACCCAGTACTTC
TRBV7-4,TRBD2,-,TRBJ2-1,CASSLAWASGRNEQFF,TGTGCCAGCAGCTTAGCGTGGGCTAGCGGGCGCAATGAGCAGTTCTTC
TRBV6-2/TRBV6-3,-,-,TRBJ2-3,CASSEGGTSDTQYF,TGTGCCAGCAGTGAGGGGGGGACGTCAGATACGCAGTATTTT
TRBV21-1,-,few,TRBJ2-1,CASSNSGTNEQFF,TGTGCCAGCAGCAATTCAGGGACCAATGAGCAGTTCTTC
TRBV2,TRBD2,-,TRBJ2-2,CASRRLAGYTGELFF,TGTGCCAGCAGGAGACTAGCGGGGTACACCGGGGAGCTGTTTTTT
TRBV6-5,-,medium-sized,TRBJ1-2,CASSSGTANYGYTF,TGTGCCAGCAGTTCCGGGACCGCTAACTATGGCTACACCTTC
TRBV4-1,-,few,TRBJ1-1,CASSQGTITEAFF,TGCGCCAGCAGCCAAGGGACTATCACTGAAGCTTTCTTT
TRBV7-4,TRBD2,few,TRBJ2-3,CASSPGTSGYTDTQYF,TGTGCCAGCAGCCCAGGGACTAGCGGGTACACAGATACGCAGTATTTT
TRBV19,-,large,TRBJ1-4,CASSTPGDEGEKLFF,TGTGCCAGTAGTACCCCAGGAGACGAGGGTGAAAAACTGTTTTTT
TRBV5-1,TRBD1,few,TRBJ2-2,CASSLPRTGYGTGELFF,TGCGCCAGCAGCTTGCCGAGGACAGGGTACGGCACCGGGGAGCTGTTTTTT
TRBV4-3,-,few,TRBJ2-1,CASSQGVTAYNEQFF,TGCGCCAGCAGCCAAGGCGTGACAGCTTACAATGAGCAGTTCTTC
TRBV6-6,-,-,TRBJ2-5,CASSLSDGDGQETQYF,TGTGCCAGCAGTCTTTCGGACGGGGATGGACAAGAGACCCAGTACTTC
TRBV6-5,TRBD2,large,TRBJ2-5,CASSYSRGGETQYF,TGTGCCAGCAGTTACTCGCGGGGGGGTGAGACCCAGTACTTC
TRBV5-1,-,few,TRBJ2-3,CASSSGLLDTQYF,TGCGCCAGCAGCTCAGGACTATTGGATACGCAGTATTTT
TRBV6-2/TRBV6-3,TRBD1,-,TRBJ2-6,CASSYTGTGDSGANVLTF,TGTGCCAGCAGTTACACCGGGACAGGGGACTCTGGGGCCAACGTCCTGACTTTC
TRBV7-2,-,-,TRBJ2-1,CASSIGPSSEQFF,TGTGCCAGCAGCATAGGACCTTCCAGTGAGCAGTTCTTC
TRBV29-1,-,medium-sized,TRBJ1-2,CSVGGTQSSGYGYTF,TGCAGCGTTGGGGGGACCCAATCTTCGGGCTATGGCTACACCTTC
TRBV11-1,-,-,TRBJ2-1,CASSAYNEQFF,TGTGCCAGCAGCGCTTACAATGAGCAGTTCTTC
TRBV18,TRBD1,medium-sized,TRBJ2-3,CASSPPGQSYTDTQYF,TGTGCCAGCTCACCACCGGGACAGTCGTACACAGATACGCAGTATTTT
TRBV5-4,-,-,TRBJ2-2,CATTGLKTKELFF,TGTGCCACTACGGGACTCAAGACCAAGGAGCTGTTTTTT
TRBV4-2,TRBD2,few,TRBJ2-3,CASSQDLASGARGGQYF,TGTGCCAGCAGCCAAGATCTGGCTAGCGGGGCCCGTGGTGGGCAGTATTTT
TRBV12-5,-,-,TRBJ1-6,CASGQEVLSPLHF,TGTGCTAGTGGGCAGGAAGTCCTTTCACCCCTCCACTTT
TRBV6-1,-,-,TRBJ1-1,CASTEQHTEAFF,TGTGCCAGCACGGAACAGCACACTGAAGCTTTCTTT